The rows below give T cell receptor beta chains drawn from one sample of a study of cytomegalovirus exposure and HLA in healthy donors. Method: immunoSEQ multiplex PCR; TCRdb's copy keeps in-frame clones and lacks some. The sample includes fewer than 130,000 clones, approximately 90% seen only once; the top ten take almost 1.5%. Sequencing was done on a sample of PBMCs. These receptors were taken from a woman aged 25 to 39 in good health and CMV-seropositive. Both conserved end residues are part of each CDR3. A D gene is named only where the DNA matches it firmly. Only part of the rows carry a size: once, few, many, or a class if the clone is expanded.

cdr3_nt	cdr3_aa	v_call	j_call	d_call	clone_size
TGCAGCGTTGCGGGTCTCACAGATACGCAGTATTTT	CSVAGLTDTQYF	TRBV29-1	TRBJ2-3	NA	NA
TGTGCCAGTACTACAGGGGGCTATACAGATACGCAGTATTTT	CASTTGGYTDTQYF	TRBV19	TRBJ2-3	TRBD1	NA
TGTGCCAGCTCACCACCCGGGGTGGCGAACACTGAAGCTTTCTTT	CASSPPGVANTEAFF	TRBV18	TRBJ1-1	NA	NA
TGTGCCAGCAGTGCGACTAGTCCCGGGGAGCTGTTTTTT	CASSATSPGELFF	TRBV6-6	TRBJ2-2	NA	few
TGTGCCACATTAGCGCCCCAGCGTGGCGGGGAGCTGTTTTTT	CATLAPQRGGELFF	TRBV6-6	TRBJ2-2	NA	NA
TGTGCCAGCAGTACGGACAGGGCAGCAGAGACCCAGTACTTC	CASSTDRAAETQYF	TRBV2	TRBJ2-5	TRBD1	NA
TGTGCCAGCAGCCCGGGGCAGGGGGCTTACGAGCAGTACTTC	CASSPGQGAYEQYF	TRBV11-2	TRBJ2-7	TRBD1	NA
TGTGCCAGCAGCTGGAGACGCGGGGGGGATACGCAGTATTTT	CASSWRRGGDTQYF	TRBV7-2	TRBJ2-3	TRBD2	NA
TGTGCCAGCAGCGAGATAGCGGGATCCACAGATACGCAGTATTTT	CASSEIAGSTDTQYF	TRBV6-4	TRBJ2-3	TRBD2	NA
TGTGCCATCAGGACTAGCGGGGGGGACAATGAGCAGTTCTTC	CAIRTSGGDNEQFF	TRBV10-3	TRBJ2-1	TRBD2	NA
TGTGCCAGCAGCCGAGGGGGACAGGGGGCCGGGGAGCAGTTCTTC	CASSRGGQGAGEQFF	TRBV5-4	TRBJ2-1	TRBD1	NA
TGTGCCATCAGTGGTGGCGGGAGGGCCTACAATGAGCAGTTCTTC	CAISGGGRAYNEQFF	TRBV10-3	TRBJ2-1	TRBD2	NA
TGTGCCAGCAGCCAGACGGCGGGGACTGAAGCTTTCTTT	CASSQTAGTEAFF	TRBV14	TRBJ1-1	NA	NA
TGTGCCAGCAGCGTAACCCCCCTCTTCAGTTATGGCTACACCTTC	CASSVTPLFSYGYTF	TRBV9	TRBJ1-2	NA	NA
TGTGCCTGGAGCGCCGGGGGTGAAGCTTTCTTT	CAWSAGGEAFF	TRBV30	TRBJ1-1	NA	NA
TGTGCCAGCAGTCCCGGGACTAGCGCCACCTACGAGCAGTACTTC	CASSPGTSATYEQYF	TRBV28	TRBJ2-7	TRBD2	NA
TGTGCCAGTAGACGGTTAGTTGGGGCCGCGAACACCGGGGAGCTGTTTTTT	CASRRLVGAANTGELFF	TRBV19	TRBJ2-2	NA	NA
TGTGCCAGCAATAGACTAGACTCGGCCGGGGAGCTGTTTTTT	CASNRLDSAGELFF	TRBV6-1	TRBJ2-2	NA	NA